This T cell receptor (beta chain) was identified during a study of T-cell reconstitution after alpha-beta-depleted transplantation in children. General study findings and limits: Reportedly, roughly two months post-transplant, alpha-beta T cells arose from several hundred expanded graft clones. From newly produced T cells came most of the T-cell counts and diversity one year after transplant. In some patients, recipient T cells and intrathymic progenitors surviving conditioning explained high day-60 diversity.

The length of the CDR3 is 15 residues. V gave up 4 bases and J gave up 2 bases; unmatched junction bases: 7. Per germline, CDR1 LGHDT and CDR2 YNNKEL (reference sequence). The TCRbeta library incorporated unique molecular identifiers. TCRdb reprocessed the PCR reads with MiXCR, giving one entry per CDR3 protein. Here the sample spans about a million distinct CDR3 sequences, around 30% being singletons. In regard to this clonotype: As yet, its antigen is unknown.

The material sequenced was PBMCs, mostly from graft donor cells, taken 360 days after TCRalphabeta/CD19-depleted stem cell transplant. This rearrangement joins TRBV3-1 to TRBJ1-2; TRBD1 agrees at 7 bases. The source is a boy in the first two years of life who had a stem cell transplant for SCID, so the T cells may come from the graft donor. The CDR3: CASSRSGTANYGYTF. In DNA form, the CDR3 reads TGTGCCAGCAGCCGATCCGGGACAGCGAACTATGGCTACACCTTC.